Sequencing of this TCR beta chain was carried out in a study of graft-versus-host responses after intestinal transplantation (dated by TCRdb to the early 2020s). Looking at the study overall: Multivisceral, liver-intestinal, or isolated intestinal transplants were received by the recipients. Every recipient was given anti-thymocyte globulin induction, followed by roughly 3 years of maintenance tacrolimus and steroids. Graft-versus-host and host-versus-graft alloreactive T cell clones were tracked in the graft, circulation and bone marrow after intestinal transplantation using bulk TCR-beta CDR3 sequencing. To identify alloreactive clones, pre-transplant mixed lymphocyte reaction products were sequenced and then compared with unstimulated pre-transplant donor and recipient T cells. A cohort of 24 intestinal transplant recipients, including one retransplant, was enrolled, and a few patients lacking pretransplant specimens were excluded. A peak of at least 4% donor T cells among recipient peripheral blood mononuclear cells was the definition used for donor T cell macrochimerism. Rather than going through the commercial service, samples from a few later patients were sequenced in-house on an Illumina MiSeq and processed with MiXCR.

The germline V end is reduced by 8 bases and the J end by 0 bases; junction bases left unmatched: 7. Based on the germline V gene, the CDR1 and CDR2 sequences are ENHRY and SYGVKD. The CDR3 has 15 amino acids, counting the end cysteine and phenylalanine. CDR3 DNA only is kept here, 45 bases in frame from base 1. Library construction relied on the immunoSEQ multiplex PCR assay. For most patients, genomic DNA was isolated with the Qiagen DNeasy Blood and Tissue Kit and sent frozen to Adaptive Biotechnologies for TCR sequencing. For most patients, high-throughput TCR-beta CDR3 sequencing of genomic DNA was performed by Adaptive Biotechnologies. In the source study's methods: TCR sequencing data were retrieved from Adaptive's ImmunoSEQ software for 18 patients, whereas a few other patients were processed with MiXCR and VDJtools. To correct CD4 versus CD8 sorting errors, sequences present in both subsets at a frequency ratio below 5:1 were removed. CDR3 nucleotide sequences shared between donor and recipient were removed because their origin could not be assigned. At least 2-fold expansion over unstimulated cells and a minimum CFSE-low frequency of 0.002% (template counts) or 0.001% (read counts) were required for clones to be classified as alloreactive. A clone was considered mappable if detected in the sequenced pre-transplant spleen, lymph node, or MLR CFSE-low populations of the donor or recipient. Cumulative frequency of alloreactive clones was calculated as a percentage of all sequences weighted by copy number. TCRdb took over this immuneACCESS table, retaining in-frame rearrangements with V and J assigned. Such tables are incomplete; in checked studies, under half of the missing clones stem from an unresolved V gene, and the remainder is unexplained. V and J calls plus clone size are reproduced from that table; the DNA served to infer D and trimming. The sample table lists over 80,000 clones, about nine tenths of them with a count of one. Of the sample, 0.15% to 0.2% is held by the ten largest clones.

Here is what the overall study found, with its caveats: Early after transplant, peak levels of circulating GvH clones were found to be associated with declines in HvG clones. GvH clones were found in recipient bone marrow, and some of the GvH clones appeared earlier in ileal mucosa or blood, which is consistent with an intestinal mucosal origin. The conclusions were limited by the relatively low number and heterogeneity of the intestinal transplant patients. High GvH to HvG T cell clonal ratios were observed in the allografts of patients with donor T cell macrochimerism.

This specimen's time point label, per the study, means: cells obtained before transplantation from donor or recipient. CD3+CD4+ and CD3+CD8+ populations were FACS-sorted from unstimulated pre-transplant donor and recipient cells taken from spleen or lymph nodes. On this clone itself: What antigen it recognizes has not been identified. No quality values exist for individual bases; no much larger clone is one base distant.

The rearrangement joined TRBV10-3 to TRBJ2-1; 7 junctional bases match TRBD2. The clonotype was recovered from a human donor who was the organ donor for an intestinal transplant. The sample here was unstimulated CD4+ T cells sorted from spleen or lymph node cells, taken before transplant. CDR3 region: CAIGASGGSYNEQFF. Here is the DNA: TGTGCCATCGGGGCATCGGGGGGCTCCTACAATGAGCAGTTCTTC.